A selection of T cell receptor beta chains follows, all from one sample in a study of blood T cell repertoires in COVID-19. Method: immunoSEQ multiplex PCR; TCRdb's copy keeps in-frame clones and lacks some. The table lists 400,000 to 550,000 clones, about 90% of them singletons. The sequenced sample was PBMCs or T cells enriched from blood (not recorded which). These receptors were obtained from a woman aged 18 to 35 with acute COVID-19. CDR3s include the opening cysteine and the closing phenylalanine or tryptophan. A D gene is named only where the DNA matches it firmly. Not every row has a clone size; where given, it reads once, few, many or a size class.

CDR3 length	clone size	J gene	D gene	V gene	CDR3 DNA	CDR3 protein
14	once	TRBJ2-1	TRBD1	TRBV6-6	TGTGCCAGCAGTTACTCCAGGGACAGCAATGAGCAGTTCTTC	CASSYSRDSNEQFF
13	once	TRBJ1-5	.	TRBV20-1	TGCAGTGCTACTGAGCAGGGGTGGCAGCCCCAGCATTTT	CSATEQGWQPQHF
14	once	TRBJ2-3	.	TRBV4-1	TGCGCCAGCAGCCAAGGCTCAGGGGCAGATACGCAGTATTTT	CASSQGSGADTQYF
14	.	TRBJ1-2	.	TRBV7-9	TGTGCCAGCAGCTTAGGCTCTATGAACTATGGCTACACCTTC	CASSLGSMNYGYTF
13	.	TRBJ2-2	TRBD1	TRBV5-4	TGTGCCAGCAGCCTCAGGGGGCCCGGGGAGCTGTTTTTT	CASSLRGPGELFF
14	.	TRBJ2-5	TRBD2	TRBV7-9	TGTGCCAGCAGCAGGACTAGCGGGCAGGAGACCCAGTACTTC	CASSRTSGQETQYF
13	.	TRBJ2-2	TRBD1	TRBV5-6	TGTGCCAGCACGGACAGGGGGACCGGGGAGCTGTTTTTT	CASTDRGTGELFF
12	.	TRBJ1-2	TRBD1	TRBV6-5	TGTGCCAGCAGTTGGACAGGGTACGGCTACACCTTC	CASSWTGYGYTF
16	.	TRBJ1-6	.	TRBV7-8	TGTGCCAGCAGCTTAGGCACCAGCTCCTATAATTCACCCCTCCACTTT	CASSLGTSSYNSPLHF
13	.	TRBJ2-1	TRBD2	TRBV11-2	TGTGCCAGCAGCTTGACTAGCTCGGTTGAGCAGTTCTTC	CASSLTSSVEQFF
13	.	TRBJ2-5	TRBD1	TRBV19	TGTGCCAGTAGTGACAGGGGGAAAGAGACCCAGTACTTC	CASSDRGKETQYF
15	.	TRBJ1-5	.	TRBV6-5	TGTGCCAGCAGTTACACCCGGGATTCGGGACAGCCCCAGCATTTT	CASSYTRDSGQPQHF
14	.	TRBJ1-5	.	TRBV7-2	TGTGCCAGCAGCTTAGTTGGGGCAGGACAGCCCCAGCATTTT	CASSLVGAGQPQHF
14	.	TRBJ2-7	TRBD1	TRBV5-1	TGCGCCAGCAGCTTGGATCCAGGGGGAAACGAGCAGTACTTC	CASSLDPGGNEQYF
14	.	TRBJ2-7	TRBD2	TRBV27	TGTGCCAGCAATACTCTAGCGGGAGAGGACGAGCAGTACTTC	CASNTLAGEDEQYF
14	.	TRBJ2-2	.	TRBV4-1	TGCGCCAGCAGCCCCGGGATGAACACCGGGGAGCTGTTTTTT	CASSPGMNTGELFF
15	once	TRBJ2-7	TRBD2	TRBV11-2	TGTGCCAGCAGGCCTAGCGGTGCGAGCTCCTACGAGCAGTACTTC	CASRPSGASSYEQYF
12	.	TRBJ1-1	.	TRBV10-3	TGTGCCATCTCAGACAAGAACACTGAAGCTTTCTTT	CAISDKNTEAFF
13	.	TRBJ1-5	.	TRBV6-5	TGTGCCAGCAGTTGGGGGGAGGGTCAGCCCCAGCATTTT	CASSWGEGQPQHF
15	.	TRBJ2-1	TRBD2	TRBV19	TGTGCCAGATCGGGGGGGCTAGCGGGAGTCAATGAGCAGTTCTTC	CARSGGLAGVNEQFF
14	.	TRBJ2-1	.	TRBV19	TGTGCCAGTACCACCCGTGGCGGGATAAATGAGCAGTTCTTC	CASTTRGGINEQFF
14	many	TRBJ1-5	.	TRBV3-1/TRBV3-2	TGTGCCAGCAGCCAAGCCACAGGGTATCAGCCCCAGCATTTT	CASSQATGYQPQHF
14	.	TRBJ1-1	.	TRBV15	TGTGCCACCAGCAGAAAGACGGGAAACTTTGAAGCTTTCTTT	CATSRKTGNFEAFF
14	.	TRBJ2-7	TRBD2	TRBV11-2	TGTGCCAGCAGCCGCCCCAGCGGGAACTACGAGCAGTACTTC	CASSRPSGNYEQYF
15	.	TRBJ1-2	TRBD1	TRBV13	TGTGCCAGCAGCTTAGGGACAGGGGCCCCCTATGGCTACACCTTC	CASSLGTGAPYGYTF
15	.	TRBJ1-1	.	TRBV7-2	TGTGCCAGCAGCTTACGGACAAGAAGGAACACTGAAGCTTTCTTT	CASSLRTRRNTEAFF
14	.	TRBJ2-7	TRBD2	TRBV28	TGTGCCAGCAGTTTGCGGGAGGGCCCCTACGAGCAGTACTTC	CASSLREGPYEQYF
16	.	TRBJ1-3	TRBD1	TRBV9	TGTGCCAGCAGCGAACTGGGACAGATCTCTGGAAACACCATATATTTT	CASSELGQISGNTIYF
15	once	TRBJ2-5	TRBD2	TRBV7-2	TGTGCCAGCAGCCTTATAGCGGGGGGAAGAGAGACCCAGTACTTC	CASSLIAGGRETQYF
14	.	TRBJ1-2	.	TRBV29-1	TGCAGCGTCGCCTCCCAGGGAAAGGACTATGGCTACACCTTC	CSVASQGKDYGYTF
15	.	TRBJ2-7	TRBD1	TRBV18	TGTGCCAGCTCACAAAAGCGACAGGGGGCGGTCGAGCAGTACTTC	CASSQKRQGAVEQYF
13	once	TRBJ2-7	.	TRBV2	TGTGCCAGCAGTGAAGGAGGTACAGGCGAGCAGTACTTC	CASSEGGTGEQYF
15	.	TRBJ1-1	TRBD1	TRBV5-1	TGCGCCAGCAGCTCTGGGCCCGGGACAGTGTATGAAGCTTTCTTT	CASSSGPGTVYEAFF
14	.	TRBJ2-2	TRBD1	TRBV29-1	TGCAGCGTTGGGACAGGGGGCGCGAACGGGGAGCTGTTTTTT	CSVGTGGANGELFF
16	.	TRBJ1-5	TRBD1	TRBV3-1/TRBV3-2	TGTGCCAGCAGCCAAGGACAGGGTTATAGCAATCAGCCCCAGCATTTT	CASSQGQGYSNQPQHF
14	.	TRBJ1-5	.	TRBV2	TGTGCCAGCAGACTCGGGCAGGGGCTTATGCCCCAGCATTTT	CASRLGQGLMPQHF
16	.	TRBJ2-1	TRBD2	TRBV30	TGTGCCTGGAGCGTTTGGCTAGCGGGAGTGGGGAATGAGCAGTTCTTC	CAWSVWLAGVGNEQFF
16	.	TRBJ1-2	TRBD1	TRBV25-1	TGTGCCAGCAGTGAAAGTGGGGGGACAGGGGGCTATGGCTACACCTTC	CASSESGGTGGYGYTF
13	.	TRBJ1-2	.	TRBV18	TGTGCCAGCTCACCGGAACGCTACTACGGCTACACCTTC	CASSPERYYGYTF
16	.	TRBJ2-2	.	TRBV19	TGTGCCAGTAGTATAGCGGGACACTCCTTCACCGGGGAGCTGTTTTTT	CASSIAGHSFTGELFF
15	.	TRBJ1-5	.	TRBV4-1	TGCGCCAGCAGCCAAGAGGAGCGTATCAATCAGCCCCAGCATTTT	CASSQEERINQPQHF
14	.	TRBJ1-2	TRBD1	TRBV7-2	TGTGCCAGCAGCTGGGGACAGGGGATGAGTGGCTACACCTTC	CASSWGQGMSGYTF
15	once	TRBJ1-1	.	TRBV11-2	TGTGCCAGCACCTTTCCGCGGGGGGTTAACACTGAAGCTTTCTTT	CASTFPRGVNTEAFF
16	.	TRBJ2-3	TRBD2	TRBV3-1/TRBV3-2	TGTGCCAGCAGCCTCCAACTAGCGGGAGCTACAGATACGCAGTATTTT	CASSLQLAGATDTQYF
11	.	TRBJ1-2	.	TRBV20-1	TGCAGTGCCGAGGTGCCGGGGAGCTACACCTTC	CSAEVPGSYTF
15	.	TRBJ2-1	.	TRBV2	TGTGCCAGCAGTCTACTGGGCAGCTCCTACAATGAGCAGTTCTTC	CASSLLGSSYNEQFF
13	.	TRBJ1-6	.	TRBV11-2	TGTGCCAGCACCACGGGGTGGGGATCACCCCTCCACTTT	CASTTGWGSPLHF
16	.	TRBJ1-4	.	TRBV19	TGTGCCAGTAGTATGTCCAGGAATGCAACTAATGAAAAACTGTTTTTT	CASSMSRNATNEKLFF
15	.	TRBJ1-1	.	TRBV5-1	TGCGCCAGCAGCGTACAGGACACCCCGAACACTGAAGCTTTCTTT	CASSVQDTPNTEAFF
17	.	TRBJ1-6	.	TRBV5-4	TGTGCCAGCAGCCCGTTCCAGGGTGAATATTATAATTCACCCCTCCACTTT	CASSPFQGEYYNSPLHF
15	few	TRBJ1-2	.	TRBV18	TGTGCCAGCTCAGCCGACAGTGCTGGGATGACTGGCTACACCTTC	CASSADSAGMTGYTF
13	.	TRBJ2-1	.	TRBV5-1	TGCGCCAGCAGCCAGGGATCCTACAATGAGCAGTTCTTC	CASSQGSYNEQFF
12	.	TRBJ2-7	.	TRBV19	TGTGCCAGTAGCGGACAAAGATACGAGCAGTACTTC	CASSGQRYEQYF
15	.	TRBJ2-1	TRBD2	TRBV29-1	TGCAGCGCTAGCGGGAGGGCATCCGAGTACAATGAGCAGTTCTTC	CSASGRASEYNEQFF
13	.	TRBJ1-5	.	TRBV12-3/TRBV12-4	TGTGCCAGCAGTTCACAGGGACGACAGCCCCAGCATTTT	CASSSQGRQPQHF